This record concerns one TCR beta chain sequence. Only in-frame clones appear in the TCRdb table, and some are missing; sequencing was by immunoSEQ multiplex PCR. The sample shows approximately 230,000 clones, around 88% of them seen only once. The data originate from a study of blood T cell repertoires in COVID-19. This CDR3 is built from 15 residues. V was trimmed by 9 bases and J by 4 bases, leaving 19 bases between them. Per germline, CDR1 MDHEN and CDR2 SYDVKM. The chain links TRBV28 to TRBJ1-5; the D is unclear. Material: peripheral blood. The TCR sequence derives from a man aged 80 or over with acute or convalescent COVID-19. The CDR3 region has the DNA TGTGCCAGTCGTTACAGCCTCGGAGGGAATCAGCCCCAGCATTTT. Translated: CASRYSLGGNQPQHF. Full variable domain (rest looked up from reference TRBV28 and TRBJ1-5): DVKVTQSSRYLVKRTGEKVFLECVQDMDHENMFWYRQDPGLGLRLIYFSYDVKMKEKGDIPEGYSVSREKKERFSLILESASTNQTSMYLCASRYSLGGNQPQHFGDGTRLSIL.